What follows are 8 T cell receptor beta chains derived from one specimen sequenced in a study of T cells in Graves' hyperthyroidism and ophthalmopathy. TCR beta CDR3 regions were amplified from RNA transcripts. An initial round of RT-PCR targeting the TCR CDR3 relied on the HTBI primer set. Via MiXCR, TCRdb re-called the multiplex PCR reads, giving one row per CDR3 protein. The table has approximately 490,000 distinct CDR3 sequences, about 20% seen once. Sequencing was performed on blood. These receptors all stem from an older woman with Graves' ophthalmopathy.

This clonotype was seen only a few times. CDR3 in DNA: TGCAGCGTTGAAGATAAACAGGGCGGCTACGAGCAGTACTTC. It specifies CSVEDKQGGYEQYF. The chain joins TRBV29-1 to TRBJ2-7; weak D call: TRBD1 (6 bases). Germline loops: CDR1 SQVTM, CDR2 ANQGSEA. V was cut by 0 bases and J by 3 bases, with 12 bases left in between. The CDR3 loop spans 14 amino acids.

The chain combines TRBV20-1 with TRBJ2-1, with 14 bases that match TRBD2. Unmatched junction bases numbered 8, after V lost 6 bases and J lost 7 bases. The CDR3 consists of 15 residues. Germline V lookup: CDR1 DFQATT, CDR2 SNEGSKA (reference sequence). The CDR3 protein is CSATKGLAGVNEQFF. DNA of the CDR3: TGCAGTGCGACAAAGGGACTAGCGGGAGTGAATGAGCAGTTCTTC.

The sample holds a few counts of this clonotype. The chain joins TRBV25-1 to TRBJ2-3; D gene unclear. Germline-derived CDR1 and CDR2 are MGHDK and SYGVNS. This CDR3 is built from 14 residues. Trimming took 4 bases from V and 5 from J, leaving 13 bases between them. CDR3 DNA sequence: TGTGCCAGCAGTGCCATTGGGCAAGTAGATACGCAGTATTTT. It codes for CASSAIGQVDTQYF. Filled out from reference TRBV25-1 and TRBJ2-3, the complete variable domain reads EADIYQTPRYLVIGTGKKITLECSQTMGHDKMYWYQQDPGMELHLIHYSYGVNSTEKGDLSSESTVSRIRTEHFPLTLESARPSHTSQYLCASSAIGQVDTQYFGPGTRLTVL.

J is TRBJ1-2 and V is TRBV2, with D possibly being TRBD1 (6 bases). The CDR3 spans 14 residues. V lost 5 bases and J lost 8, with 18 bases in between. Germline lookup yields CDR1 SNHLY and CDR2 FYNNEI. The CDR3, as DNA: TGTGCCAGCAGTCCCCGACCGGACAGCCAAGGCTACACCTTC. It yields the protein CASSPRPDSQGYTF.

In this sample, this clonotype turned up a few times. This rearrangement joins TRBV18 to TRBJ2-7; possible D gene TRBD2, 5 bases. V was trimmed by 7 bases and J by 6 bases, leaving 10 bases between them. This CDR3 is 11 amino acids long. Germline V gene data show CDR1 as KGHSH and CDR2 as LQKENI. The CDR3 protein is CASFLGSEQYF. In nucleotides, the CDR3 is TGTGCCAGCTTTTTAGGGAGCGAGCAGTACTTC.

J is TRBJ2-3 and V is TRBV6-9, with TRBD1 as a possible D gene (5 bases). This CDR3 is 12 amino acids long. Germline assignment: CDR1 MNHGY and CDR2 SVAAGI. V was shortened by 3 bases and J by 7 bases, with 8 bases between the two germline ends. The CDR3: CASSYGQYTQYF. DNA for the CDR3: TGTGCCAGCAGTTACGGACAATATACGCAGTATTTT.

The chain combines TRBV5-1 with TRBJ2-7; D might be TRBD1 (6 bases). V shed 5 bases and J shed 2 bases, with 11 bases lying between them. The CDR3 loop spans 13 amino acids. CDR1 is SGHRS and CDR2 is YFSETQ in the germline V gene. CDR3 loop: CASRIGGAYEQYF. CDR3 nucleotide sequence: TGCGCCAGCAGAATAGGGGGAGCCTACGAGCAGTACTTC.

The table lists this clonotype with a count of one. The J gene is TRBJ1-3, the V gene TRBV4-1; possible D gene TRBD1, 6 bases. Trimming cost V 0 bases and J 3 bases, with 21 bases left between them. The CDR3 extends over 19 amino acids. Per the germline V gene, CDR1 is MGHRA and CDR2 is YSYEKL. In DNA form, the CDR3 reads TGCGCCAGCAGCCAAGATACATTCCCATGGGGGGCTGGTGGAAACACCATATATTTT. Its translation: CASSQDTFPWGAGGNTIYF.